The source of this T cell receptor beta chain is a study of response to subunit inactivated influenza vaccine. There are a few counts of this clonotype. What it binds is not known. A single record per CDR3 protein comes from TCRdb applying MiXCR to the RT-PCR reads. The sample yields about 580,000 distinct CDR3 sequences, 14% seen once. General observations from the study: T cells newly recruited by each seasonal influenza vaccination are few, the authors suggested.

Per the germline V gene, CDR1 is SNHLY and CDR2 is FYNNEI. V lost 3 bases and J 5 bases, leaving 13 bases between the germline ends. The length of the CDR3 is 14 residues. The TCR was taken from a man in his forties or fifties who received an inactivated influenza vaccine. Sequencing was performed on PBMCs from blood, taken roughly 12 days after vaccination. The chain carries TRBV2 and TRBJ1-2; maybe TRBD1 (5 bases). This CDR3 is CASSESGTLYGYTF. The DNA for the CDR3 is TGTGCCAGCAGTGAGTCCGGGACGCTTTATGGCTACACCTTC.